The 27 T cell receptor beta chains given below trace back to one sample, sequenced in a study of shared clonotypes between healthy human individuals. Naive CD8 cells lacked CD45RO and underwent positive selection for CCR7, leaving out terminally differentiated effector memory CD45RA+ cells. Only in-frame clones appear in the TCRdb table, and some are missing; sequencing was by immunoSEQ multiplex PCR. Of some 2 million clones listed, 85% to 95% are singletons. The sequenced sample was naive CD8+ T cells sorted from blood. These receptors were obtained from a young man in good health.

The V and J genes are TRBV11-2 and TRBJ2-1, with D unresolved. Looked up from germline, CDR1 is SGHAT and CDR2 is FQNNGV. Between the trimmed V and J ends, which lost 0 bases and 11 bases, there was a span of 8 bases. CDR3 length equals 12 residues. The CDR3 region has the DNA TGTGCCAGCAGCTTAGATGGGGTCAAGCAGTTCTTC. Its translation: CASSLDGVKQFF.

The rearrangement links TRBV4-2 to TRBJ2-1, with D possibly being TRBD1 (5 bases). Trimming shortened V by 0 bases and J by 3 bases, and 18 bases separated the two germline ends. This CDR3 is 18 amino acids long. From germline, CDR1 is LGHNA and CDR2 YNFKEQ. The CDR3 DNA follows: TGTGCCAGCAGCCAAGAGGCGTGGGAACAGGAGTTCTACAATGAGCAGTTCTTC. Translating it yields CASSQEAWEQEFYNEQFF.

With regard to this clone: The same CDR3 arises from other DNA sequences in this sample as well. This sequence joins TRBV7-9 and TRBJ1-2; possibly TRBD1 for D (6 bases). The germline CDR1 and CDR2 sequences are SEHNR and FQNEAQ (reference sequence). The CDR3 length is 15 residues. The V end lost 1 base, the J end lost 2 bases, and 11 bases lay between the germline ends. The CDR3 reads CASSLVGQLNYGYTF. CDR3 in DNA: TGTGCCAGCAGCTTAGTCGGACAGTTGAACTATGGCTACACCTTC.

J is TRBJ1-2 and V is TRBV18, with TRBD1 identical over 7 bases. V dropped 2 bases and J dropped 0; count of bases not matched to a gene: 18. In germline, CDR1 is KGHSH, CDR2 LQKENI. The CDR3 sequence is 20 residues long. In DNA, the CDR3 is TGTGCCAGCTCACCAAGACAGGGCGAGGCGTATGTCTCCACTAACTATGGCTACACCTTC. This gives the protein CASSPRQGEAYVSTNYGYTF.

With respect to this clone: This same CDR3 is encoded by further DNA sequences in the sample. CDR3 sequence: CASSYGPEAFF. CDR3 in DNA: TGTGCCAGCAGTTATGGTCCTGAAGCTTTCTTT. The chain combines TRBV6-6 with TRBJ1-1, with D hard to call. The germline V and J ends were trimmed by 3 bases and 6 bases, with 5 bases remaining between them. The V gene's germline CDR1 is MNHNY and CDR2 SVGAGI (reference sequence). The CDR3 loop spans 11 amino acids.

In nucleotides, the CDR3 is TGTGCCAGTAGTATCTTACCCGACCTCGGCGAGCAGTACTTC. Encoded protein: CASSILPDLGEQYF. This chain connects TRBV19 to TRBJ2-7, with unresolved D. This CDR3 spans 14 amino acids. CDR1 is LNHDA, CDR2 SQIVND, per germline (reference sequence). Trimming removed 3 bases at V and 6 bases at J, with 15 bases between.

CDR3 loop: CATSRLNQPQHF. The CDR3 region has the DNA TGTGCCACCAGCAGACTTAATCAGCCCCAGCATTTT. The V gene is TRBV15, the J gene TRBJ1-5; D gene ambiguous. V lost 2 bases, J lost 4 bases, and 3 bases lay in between. The CDR3 runs to 12 residues. Germline V gene sequence: CDR1 LNHNV, CDR2 YYDKDF (reference sequence).

A single count supports this clone. This sequence joins TRBV9 and TRBJ2-7; D is undetermined. Trimming took off 4 bases at V and 4 bases at J, with 15 bases between the two ends. From germline, CDR1 is SGDLS and CDR2 YYNGEE. There are 14 residues in the CDR3. CDR3 bases: TGTGCCAGCAGCCCTGACGGAGTATCATACGAGCAGTACTTC. Its translation: CASSPDGVSYEQYF.

The J gene is TRBJ1-2, the V gene TRBV9; possible D gene TRBD1, 6 bases. The CDR3 loop spans 15 amino acids. Germline V gene lookup returns CDR1 SGDLS and CDR2 YYNGEE. Trimming removed 4 bases from V and 3 bases from J, with 16 bases in between. The CDR3 loop is CASSPDVGAYYGYTF. Written as DNA, the CDR3 is TGTGCCAGCAGCCCAGATGTGGGGGCCTACTATGGCTACACCTTC. The whole variable domain, remainder taken from reference TRBV9 and TRBJ1-2, is DSGVTQTPKHLITATGQRVTLRCSPRSGDLSVYWYQQSLDQGLQFLIQYYNGEERAKGNILERFSAQQFPDLHSELNLSSLELGDSALYFCASSPDVGAYYGYTFGSGTRLTVV.

This clone has a single count. The V call is TRBV10-1, the J call TRBJ2-2, with D possibly matching TRBD2 (5 bases). Germline V gene lookup returns CDR1 WNHNN and CDR2 SYGVQD (reference sequence). The germline V and J ends were trimmed by 2 bases and 6 bases, with 19 bases remaining between them. The CDR3 has 17 residues. CDR3 nucleotide sequence: TGCGCCAGCAGTGAGGCCCCACTAGAAGGCACCTCCGGGGAGCTGTTTTTT. Amino acids: CASSEAPLEGTSGELFF.

This chain connects TRBV2 to TRBJ2-7, with D unresolved. This CDR3 is built from 12 residues. V was cut by 10 bases and J by 5 bases, with 15 bases left in between. Germline lookup yields CDR1 SNHLY and CDR2 FYNNEI. The CDR3 sequence: CATATGPDEQYF. In nucleotides, the CDR3 is TGTGCCACCGCGACTGGACCTGACGAGCAGTACTTC.

This clone was counted a single time. This sample also contains other DNA sequences that code for the same CDR3. The J gene is TRBJ2-7, the V gene TRBV27; the D gene is possibly TRBD2 (5 bases). V lost 0 bases and J 4 bases, leaving 7 bases between the germline ends. Germline V gene lookup returns CDR1 MNHEY and CDR2 SMNVEV (reference sequence). CDR3 size: 13 residues. The CDR3 protein is CASSLSGEYEQYF. The CDR3, as DNA: TGTGCCAGCAGTTTATCTGGGGAGTACGAGCAGTACTTC.

J is TRBJ2-3 and V is TRBV13; D gene uncertain. Between the trimmed V and J ends, which lost 4 bases and 3 bases, there was a span of 14 bases. The CDR3 extends over 15 amino acids. Germline CDR1 reads PRHDT; CDR2 reads FYEKMQ (reference sequence). Here the CDR3 reads CASSSLGPSTDTQYF. Here the CDR3 DNA reads TGTGCCAGCAGCTCCCTCGGACCTTCGACAGATACGCAGTATTTT.

The genes are TRBV9 and TRBJ2-7; 10 bases are shared with TRBD1. With V trimmed by 0 bases and J by 6 bases, 12 bases remained unmatched. CDR1 is SGDLS, CDR2 YYNGEE, per germline. The CDR3 is 17 residues long. The CDR3 reads CASSVGGTGAGASEQYF. Written as DNA, the CDR3 is TGTGCCAGCAGCGTAGGGGGGACAGGGGCCGGCGCTTCCGAGCAGTACTTC. The entire variable domain, with the rest obtained from reference TRBV9 and TRBJ2-7, is as follows: DSGVTQTPKHLITATGQRVTLRCSPRSGDLSVYWYQQSLDQGLQFLIQYYNGEERAKGNILERFSAQQFPDLHSELNLSSLELGDSALYFCASSVGGTGAGASEQYFGPGTRLTVT.

V usage is TRBV2 and J usage is TRBJ2-5; D not resolved. CDR1 is SNHLY, CDR2 FYNNEI, per germline. Between the trimmed V and J ends, which lost 7 bases and 5 bases, there was a span of 20 bases. The length of the CDR3 is 15 residues. The CDR3 sequence is CASTESLASLETQYF. In DNA form, the CDR3 reads TGTGCCAGCACCGAAAGTCTTGCGAGCTTGGAGACCCAGTACTTC.

This chain joins TRBV30 and TRBJ1-6, with D tentatively TRBD1 (5 bases). There are 13 residues in the CDR3. CDR1 and CDR2 (germline): GTSNPN, SVGIG (reference sequence). Trimming took off 1 base at V and 5 bases at J, with 6 bases between the two ends. DNA for the CDR3: TGTGCCTGGAGTGCAGGGAATAATTCACCCCTCCACTTT. Amino acids: CAWSAGNNSPLHF.

The chain carries TRBV6-5 and TRBJ2-3; 11 positions match TRBD2. V gave up 2 bases and J gave up 3 bases; unmatched junction bases: 4. The CDR3 runs to 16 residues. Germline V gene data show CDR1 as MNHEY and CDR2 as SVGAGI. The CDR3 coding sequence is TGTGCCAGCAGTTACGCCACTAGCGGGAGTACAGATACGCAGTATTTT. It translates to CASSYATSGSTDTQYF.

The chain has TRBV10-3 and TRBJ1-5, with TRBD1 identical over 9 bases. The CDR3 contains 14 residues. The J segment lost 4 bases and the V segment lost 4 bases, leaving 2 bases of the junction unmatched. CDR1 is ENHRY, CDR2 SYGVKD, per germline. CDR3 coding DNA: TGTGCCATCAGTGCTGGGACAGGGAATCAGCCCCAGCATTTT. Its translation: CAISAGTGNQPQHF.

The chain employs TRBV5-6 and TRBJ2-7; D might be TRBD1 or TRBD2, each matching 6 bases. The CDR3 loop spans 14 amino acids. Germline V gene lookup returns CDR1 SGHDT and CDR2 YYEEEE. V was cut by 4 bases and J by 4 bases, with 15 bases left in between. CDR3 in amino acids: CASSPVVGGYEQYF. The CDR3 DNA follows: TGTGCCAGCAGCCCAGTGGTAGGGGGGTACGAGCAGTACTTC. Variable domain in full (rest from reference TRBV5-6 and TRBJ2-7): DAGVTQSPTHLIKTRGQQVTLRCSPKSGHDTVSWYQQALGQGPQFIFQYYEEEERQRGNFPDRFSGHQFPNYSSELNVNALLLGDSALYLCASSPVVGGYEQYFGPGTRLTVT.

This chain uses TRBV7-6 with TRBJ2-7, with TRBD1 as a possible D gene (5 bases). The length of the CDR3 is 14 residues. The V end was cut by 5 bases, the J end by 4 bases, with 15 bases between. Germline assignment: CDR1 SGHVS and CDR2 FNYEAQ. CDR3 nucleotides: TGTGCCAGCAGCCGCGGACAACTGGGTTACGAGCAGTACTTC. It translates to CASSRGQLGYEQYF.

The CDR3 spells CASSSVERETQYF. DNA of the CDR3: TGTGCCAGCAGTTCGGTAGAGAGGGAGACCCAGTACTTC. This chain uses TRBV6-5 with TRBJ2-5; unclear D gene. V lost 4 bases, J lost 5 bases, and 11 bases lay in between. The germline CDR1 and CDR2 sequences are MNHEY and SVGAGI. CDR3 length: 13 residues.

The chain couples TRBV29-1 to TRBJ2-1, with a weak D call TRBD1 (7 bases). The V end was cut by 6 bases, the J end by 8 bases, with 23 bases between. CDR3 length: 15 amino acids. Germline V gives CDR1 SQVTM, CDR2 ANQGSEA. The CDR3 DNA reads TGCAGCGTCGACACAGGGGACTTAATCAGGGATGAGCAGTTCTTC. Its protein product is CSVDTGDLIRDEQFF.

The chain carries TRBV11-3 and TRBJ2-7, with 7 bases fitting TRBD2. The CDR3 sequence is 15 residues long. The V and J ends lost 3 bases and 6 bases, in that order; junction bases with no gene match: 11. Germline lookup yields CDR1 SGHNT and CDR2 YENEEA. DNA of the CDR3: TGTGCCAGCAGCTTGAATGGGGGGGGAGGGACCGAGCAGTACTTC. This translates into CASSLNGGGGTEQYF.

V is TRBV5-1 and J is TRBJ1-2; unclear D gene. The CDR3 extends over 14 amino acids. Trimming cost V 4 bases and J 0 bases, with 10 bases left between them. Germline lookup yields CDR1 SGHRS and CDR2 YFSETQ. In DNA, the CDR3 is TGCGCCAGCAGCCTCGACGGAGCTAACTATGGCTACACCTTC. Its protein product is CASSLDGANYGYTF.

The chain links TRBV7-9 to TRBJ2-5; 7 nucleotides line up with TRBD2. Germline CDR1 SEHNR, CDR2 FQNEAQ (reference sequence). The CDR3 totals 15 residues. The V gene end was trimmed by 1 base and the J gene end by 3 bases; junction bases not matched to a gene: 5. CDR3: CASSLGYGGKETQYF. CDR3 nucleotides: TGTGCCAGCAGCTTAGGATACGGGGGGAAAGAGACCCAGTACTTC.

The rearrangement joins TRBV19 to TRBJ2-2; D is undetermined. The CDR3 spans 14 residues. Trimming shortened V by 1 base and J by 6 bases, and 9 bases separated the two germline ends. Germline CDR1 LNHDA, CDR2 SQIVND (reference sequence). The chain's CDR3 is CASSIVGLPGELFF. The DNA of the CDR3 is TGTGCCAGTAGTATAGTTGGGCTCCCCGGGGAGCTGTTTTTT.

J is TRBJ2-7 and V is TRBV5-8; 10 bases align to TRBD1. The CDR3 loop spans 16 amino acids. Trimming at V came to 4 bases and at J to 3 bases, leaving 10 bases not matched to a gene. Germline values: CDR1 SGHTS, CDR2 YDEGEE. In DNA form, the CDR3 reads TGTGCCAGCAGCGGGGAGGGGGACAGGGGCATCTACGAGCAGTACTTC. Translated: CASSGEGDRGIYEQYF.